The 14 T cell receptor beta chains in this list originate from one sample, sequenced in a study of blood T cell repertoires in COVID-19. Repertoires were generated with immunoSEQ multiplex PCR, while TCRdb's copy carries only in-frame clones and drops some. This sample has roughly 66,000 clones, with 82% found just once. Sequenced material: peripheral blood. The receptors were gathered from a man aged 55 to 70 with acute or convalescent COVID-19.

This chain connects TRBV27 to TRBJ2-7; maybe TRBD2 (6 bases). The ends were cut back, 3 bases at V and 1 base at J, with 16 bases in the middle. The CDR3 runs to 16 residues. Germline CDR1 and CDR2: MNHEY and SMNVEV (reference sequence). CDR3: CASSFKRGEVSYEQYF. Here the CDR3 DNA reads TGTGCCAGCAGTTTCAAGCGCGGGGAAGTATCCTACGAGCAGTACTTC.

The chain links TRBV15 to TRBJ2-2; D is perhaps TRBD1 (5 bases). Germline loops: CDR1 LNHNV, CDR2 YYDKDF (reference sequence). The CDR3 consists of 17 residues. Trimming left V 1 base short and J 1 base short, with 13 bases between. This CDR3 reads CATSRALDKGNTGELFF. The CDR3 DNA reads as TGTGCCACCAGCAGAGCTCTGGACAAGGGGAACACCGGGGAGCTGTTTTTT. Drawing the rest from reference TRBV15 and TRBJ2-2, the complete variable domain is DAMVIQNPRYQVTQFGKPVTLSCSQTLNHNVMYWYQQKSSQAPKLLFHYYDKDFNNEADTPDNFQSRRPNTSFCFLDIRSPGLGDTAMYLCATSRALDKGNTGELFFGEGSRLTVL.

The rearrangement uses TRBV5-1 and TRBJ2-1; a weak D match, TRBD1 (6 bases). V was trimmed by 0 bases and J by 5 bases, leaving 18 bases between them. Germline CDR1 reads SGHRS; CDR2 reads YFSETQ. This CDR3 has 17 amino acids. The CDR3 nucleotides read TGCGCCAGCAGCTTGGGGGCCGGGACACCCGGACACAATGAGCAGTTCTTC. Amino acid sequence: CASSLGAGTPGHNEQFF.

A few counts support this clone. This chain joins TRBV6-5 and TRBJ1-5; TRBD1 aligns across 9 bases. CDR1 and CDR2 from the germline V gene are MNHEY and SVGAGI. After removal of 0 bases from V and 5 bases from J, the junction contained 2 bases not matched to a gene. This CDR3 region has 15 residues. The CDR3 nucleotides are TGTGCCAGCAGTTACTCCACAGGGGGCGATCAGCCCCAGCATTTT. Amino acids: CASSYSTGGDQPQHF.

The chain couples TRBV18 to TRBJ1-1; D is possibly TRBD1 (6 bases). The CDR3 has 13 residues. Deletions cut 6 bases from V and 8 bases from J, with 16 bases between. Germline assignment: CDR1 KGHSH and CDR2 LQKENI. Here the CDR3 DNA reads TGTGCCAGCTCTCCAGGGGTAGGGACAGAAGCTTTCTTT. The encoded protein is CASSPGVGTEAFF.

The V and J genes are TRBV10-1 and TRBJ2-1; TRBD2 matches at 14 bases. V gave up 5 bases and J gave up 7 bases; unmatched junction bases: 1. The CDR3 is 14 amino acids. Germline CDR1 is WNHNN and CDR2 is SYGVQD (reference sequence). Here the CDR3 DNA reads TGCGCCAGCAGTAGACTAGCGGGGGGGAATGAGCAGTTCTTC. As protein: CASSRLAGGNEQFF.

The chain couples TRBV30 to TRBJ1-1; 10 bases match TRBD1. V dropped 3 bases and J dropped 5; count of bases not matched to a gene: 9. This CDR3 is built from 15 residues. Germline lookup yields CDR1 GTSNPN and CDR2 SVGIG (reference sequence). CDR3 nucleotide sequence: TGTGCCTGGAGAACTAAGACAGGGGGCGGAACTGAAGCTTTCTTT. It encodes CAWRTKTGGGTEAFF.

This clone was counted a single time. CDR3 DNA sequence: TGTGCCAGCAGCACAGGGACGAGAGACAGCACTGAAGCTTTCTTT. It encodes CASSTGTRDSTEAFF. The gene calls are TRBV5-5 and TRBJ1-1, with D possibly being TRBD1 (6 bases). Germline values: CDR1 SGHKS, CDR2 YYEKEE (reference sequence). This CDR3 region has 15 residues. The ends were cut back, 4 bases at V and 4 bases at J, with 17 bases in the middle.

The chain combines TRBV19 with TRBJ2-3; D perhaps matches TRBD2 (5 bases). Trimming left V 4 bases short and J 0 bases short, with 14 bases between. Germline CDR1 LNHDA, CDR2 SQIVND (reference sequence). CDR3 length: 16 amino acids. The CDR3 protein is CASSTLGGGSTDTQYF. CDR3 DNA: TGTGCCAGTAGTACTCTAGGAGGCGGGAGCACAGATACGCAGTATTTT.

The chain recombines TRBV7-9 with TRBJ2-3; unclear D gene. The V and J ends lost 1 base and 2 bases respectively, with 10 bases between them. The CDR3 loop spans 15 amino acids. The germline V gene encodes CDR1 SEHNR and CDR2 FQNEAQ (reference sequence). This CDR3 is CASSLVRTYTDTQYF. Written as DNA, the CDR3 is TGTGCCAGCAGCTTAGTGCGTACTTACACAGATACGCAGTATTTT.

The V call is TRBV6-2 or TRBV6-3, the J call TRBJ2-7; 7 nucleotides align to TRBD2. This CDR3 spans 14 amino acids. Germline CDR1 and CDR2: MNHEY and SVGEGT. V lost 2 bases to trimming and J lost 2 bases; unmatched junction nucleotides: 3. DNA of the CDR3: TGTGCCAGCAGTTACCGGACTAGTACCTACGAGCAGTACTTC. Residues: CASSYRTSTYEQYF.

The CDR3 DNA sequence: TGTGCCAGCAAAATGGTGGGGACAGCTCTCTCTGGGGCCAACGTCCTGACTTTC. It translates to CASKMVGTALSGANVLTF. The chain employs TRBV27 and TRBJ2-6, with TRBD1 matching 7 bases. The junction had 12 bases not matched to a gene; V was cut back by 7 bases and J by 0 bases. CDR3 length: 18 amino acids. Per germline, CDR1 MNHEY and CDR2 SMNVEV (reference sequence).

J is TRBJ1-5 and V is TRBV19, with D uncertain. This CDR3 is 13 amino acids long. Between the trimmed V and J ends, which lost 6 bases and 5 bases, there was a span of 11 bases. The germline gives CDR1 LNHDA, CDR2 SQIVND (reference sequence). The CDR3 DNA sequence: TGTGCCAGTAGCCCCCGTGTTGATCAGCCCCAGCATTTT. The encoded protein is CASSPRVDQPQHF. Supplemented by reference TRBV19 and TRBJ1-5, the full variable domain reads DGGITQSPKYLFRKEGQNVTLSCEQNLNHDAMYWYRQDPGQGLRLIYYSQIVNDFQKGDIAEGYSVSREKKESFPLTVTSAQKNPTAFYLCASSPRVDQPQHFGDGTRLSIL.

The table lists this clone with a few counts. The DNA of the CDR3 is TGTGCCAGCAGCAAGGGACAGCAGAACACTGAAGCTTTCTTT. This encodes CASSKGQQNTEAFF. V gene TRBV5-4 combines with J gene TRBJ1-1, with 7 nucleotides matching TRBD1. The CDR3 consists of 14 residues. Per germline, CDR1 SGHNT and CDR2 YYREEE (reference sequence). After removal of 4 bases from V and 1 base from J, the junction contained 4 bases not matched to a gene.